This T cell receptor beta chain came from a study of monozygotic twins with inflammatory bowel disease. TCRdb reprocessed the 5' RACE reads and keeps a single row for each CDR3 protein, giving no DNA. The sample includes approximately 330,000 distinct CDR3 sequences. The CDR3 length is 16 residues. Germline V gene data show CDR1 as LGHDT and CDR2 as YNNKEL (reference sequence). The chain combines TRBV3-1 with TRBJ2-1; TCRdb names TRBD2, which stays unverified in the absence of DNA. Sequenced input: blood. The source of this sequence is a human donor with ulcerative colitis or Crohn's disease, or a healthy co-twin of an affected twin (not recorded which). CDR3 sequence reads: CASSHGSGMNYNEQFF.